Sequencing of this T cell receptor (beta chain) was carried out in a study of cytomegalovirus exposure and HLA in healthy donors. Germline CDR1 reads MNHNS; CDR2 reads SASEGT. V lost 2 bases, J lost 3 bases, and 8 bases lay in between. The CDR3 covers 14 residues. The table came from immunoSEQ multiplex PCR; TCRdb's copy has only in-frame clones and leaves some out. The top ten hold over 1% of the sample, which has roughly 330,000 clones, 87% seen once. The chain joins TRBV6-1 to TRBJ2-1; TRBD2 might be the D (5 bases). The source of this sequence is a woman in her 30s in good health and CMV-seropositive. Sequencing was done on a sample of PBMCs. The CDR3 coding sequence is TGTGCCAGCAGTGAACGGGAAATCTACAATGAGCAGTTCTTC. Amino acid sequence: CASSEREIYNEQFF.